This TCR beta chain was profiled in a study of PD-1 blockade in classical Hodgkin lymphoma (dated by TCRdb to 2019 to 2021). Background for the entire study: Nivolumab dosing was 3 mg/kg intravenously every 2 weeks, continuing until either disease progression or unacceptable toxicity. To define a peripheral blood immune signature of response to PD-1 blockade in classical Hodgkin lymphoma, the study combined TCR beta sequencing with CyTOF.

Genomic DNA was isolated using the Qiagen DNeasy kit from unsorted PBMCs as well as from negatively selected CD4+ and CD8+ fractions. Using primers that anneal to V and J segments, immunoSEQ multiplex PCR amplified the TCR beta CDR3 regions. Amplification bias was minimized using a synthetic immune receptor repertoire, and residual bias was removed computationally after sequencing. The authors processed their data as follows. Custom Python scripts were used to quantify repertoire diversity as the Shannon entropy index. Unsorted, CD4+ and CD8+ repertoires were analyzed separately, except in combined analyses where CD4+ and CD8+ sequences were merged in silico. A clone was considered expanded if an increase in frequency of at least 2-fold after treatment relative to C1D1 was found, and a pseudocount of 0.5 was applied to clones undetected at baseline. Clones with 0 or 1 copy at C1D1 were defined as singleton clones, while clones with 2 or more copies were defined as non-singleton clones. Clones expanded in unsorted samples were annotated as CD4+, CD8+ or unknown by matching protein sequences in sorted samples from the same patient. Diversity changes from C1D1 to C4D1 were tested in paired samples using Wilcoxon tests. The immuneACCESS repertoire file appears here via TCRdb, limited to in-frame rearrangements. These files lack a portion of the clones; in checked studies, under half of the deficit traces to unresolved V genes, and the cause of the others is not known. The D gene and trimming were derived from the DNA, and the V and J assignments and clone size from that table. This sample comprises roughly 150,000 clones, about 78% of them detected only once. The top ten hold roughly 9.8% of the sample.

From the cysteine through the phenylalanine, the CDR3 covers 13 amino acids. The DNA shown is the 39-base CDR3, in frame from base 1. CDR1 MNHNY and CDR2 SVGAGI were looked up in the germline V gene (reference sequence). The V end gives up 6 bases and the J end 3 bases, leaving 4 bases in the junction not matched to a gene. Beyond this particular receptor, the publication reports: Baseline TCR diversity was reported to be lower in newly diagnosed patients than in healthy donors, and even lower in relapsed/refractory patients. Only a single clinical trial cohort was studied, and what caused the repertoire differences, possibly disease activity or prior therapy, remained undefined. Trial patients achieving complete response had baseline diversity similar to newly diagnosed patients, whereas partial responders and progressors had significantly lower diversity. A significant rise by C4D1 was seen in CD4+ but not CD8+ TCR diversity (p=0.0027 vs p=0.16), with the rise being most apparent in complete responders (p=0.02). Lower diversity was observed in patients in whom nivolumab was started less than 1 year after ASCT, and these patients were excluded from later analyses so that confounding by immune reconstitution would be avoided.

The sample holds a few counts of this clone. No cognate antigen has been identified for it. There are no base qualities to consult, and no much larger clone falls within one base. According to the study, the label for this sample's time point signals: cycle 2 day 1 (C2D1) of nivolumab. All trial patients had relapsed after autologous stem cell transplantation, with cohorts A, B and C differing in prior brentuximab vedotin exposure. The trial cohort was composed of 56 patients with relapsed/refractory classical Hodgkin lymphoma, for whom complete response, partial response or progressive disease was recorded as best overall response. In the multi-cohort phase II CheckMate 205 trial, trial patients received single-agent nivolumab. An independent review committee assessed best overall response by applying the 2007 International Working Group response criteria. Trial PBMCs were collected immediately before nivolumab initiation (C1D1) and during therapy at cycle 2 day 1 and cycle 4 day 1. Peripheral blood was collected in 8 mL Vacutainer Cell Preparation Tubes, from which PBMCs were isolated by centrifugation and then cryopreserved.

The specimen comprised peripheral blood mononuclear cells (PBMCs), sampled before the second cycle of nivolumab. This clonotype originated in a human donor with classical Hodgkin lymphoma. The rearrangement joined TRBV6-6 to TRBJ1-1, and TRBD1 aligns with 7 junction nucleotides. The bases are TGTGCCAGCAGCGCAGGACAGGACACTGAAGCTTTCTTT. Translated, it gives CASSAGQDTEAFF.